The text below deals with one T cell receptor beta chain. The antigen it recognizes is unknown. The read comes to an end 3 residues before the CDR3 does, leaving the germline J gene to fill in the end. The entry originates in a study of TET2 disruption in CD19-targeted CAR T cells (dated by TCRdb to the late 2010s). In terms of the full investigation: The number of samples was determined by the original clinical trial design and by which samples were available, and no additional inclusion criteria were applied.

Interpreted using the paper, the treatment or condition label stands for: autologous CTL019 cells: CD19 CAR with 4-1BB and CD3 zeta domains. TCR zeta and 4-1BB costimulatory signaling domains were incorporated into the CD19 CAR. T cells for CTL019 manufacturing were collected from peripheral blood by means of leukapheresis. The DNeasy Blood and Tissue Kit was used to extract genomic DNA from pre-infusion T cells, peripheral blood, or sorted post-infusion T cells. CDR1 and CDR2 are drawn from the germline V gene: LGHNA, YNFKEQ. Germline trimming amounts to 0 bases on V and 6 bases on J, with 1 as the count of junction bases outside the gene matches. From the cysteine through the phenylalanine, the CDR3 covers 14 amino acids. The DNA shown is the part of the CDR3 that was read: 33 bases, in frame from base 1. The paper as a whole reports these results and caveats: The conclusions drawn about the patient's CAR T cells were based on extensive analysis of just one subject.

The immunoSEQ assay was used to perform TCR beta chain deep sequencing. On the authors' methods: Only productive TCR beta rearrangements went into calculating clonotype frequencies. TCRdb's version of the immuneACCESS table is confined to in-frame rearrangements and falls short of the full clone set. An unresolved V gene accounts for under half of the shortfall where checked; the remainder is of unknown origin. The V and J calls and the clone size are those of that table, but D and trimming were determined from the DNA. In this sample's table one finds under 30,000 clones. The top ten hold approximately 2% of the sample.

Recombination linked TRBV4-2 to TRBJ1-2; 10 of the junction bases match TRBD1. This receptor was identified in an older man with chronic lymphocytic leukemia. The input for sequencing was CD8- CAR+ T cells sorted from cultured blood T cells, taken for CD19 CAR T cell therapy. This specimen's cell subset or site label, per the study, means: CD8-negative CAR-positive T cells from the infusion product. The CDR3 region reads CASSQDGTGDGYTF. The DNA read from the CDR3 is TGTGCCAGCAGCCAAGACGGGACAGGGGATGGC.